The TCR beta chain under discussion was sequenced for a study of T cell changes during pregnancy in multiple sclerosis. The data were produced by immunoSEQ multiplex PCR, yet TCRdb's version contains in-frame clones alone and is incomplete. In the table there are 85,000 to 100,000 clones, 92% of which are singletons. Only one count was recorded for this clone. Sequences were derived from peripheral blood, sampled in the first trimester of pregnancy. The clonotype originates from a female donor with multiple sclerosis, enrolled in a pregnancy study.

CDR3 protein: CASSADSGVEQYF. The CDR3 DNA follows: TGTGCCAGCAGCGCCGACTCAGGGGTCGAGCAGTACTTC. The chain has TRBV9 and TRBJ2-7, with D possibly being TRBD1 (6 bases). Germline values: CDR1 SGDLS, CDR2 YYNGEE. The V end was cut by 3 bases, the J end by 6 bases, with 13 bases between. This CDR3 spans 13 amino acids.